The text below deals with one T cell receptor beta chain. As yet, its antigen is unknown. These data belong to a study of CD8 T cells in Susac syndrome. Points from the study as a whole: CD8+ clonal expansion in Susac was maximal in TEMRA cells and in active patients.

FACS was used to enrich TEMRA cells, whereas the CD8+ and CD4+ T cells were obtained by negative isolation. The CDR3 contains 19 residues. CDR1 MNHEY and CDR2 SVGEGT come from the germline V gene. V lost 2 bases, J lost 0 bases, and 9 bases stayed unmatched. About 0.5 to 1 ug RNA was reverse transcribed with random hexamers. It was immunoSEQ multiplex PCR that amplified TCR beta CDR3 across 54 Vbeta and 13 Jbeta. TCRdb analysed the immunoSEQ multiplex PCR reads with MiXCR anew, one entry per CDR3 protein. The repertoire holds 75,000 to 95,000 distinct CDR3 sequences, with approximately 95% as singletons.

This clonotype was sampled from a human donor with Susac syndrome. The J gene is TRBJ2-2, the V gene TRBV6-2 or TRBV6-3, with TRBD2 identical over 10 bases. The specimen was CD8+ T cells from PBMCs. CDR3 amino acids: CASSYMRLAGAANTGELFF. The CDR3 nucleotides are TGTGCCAGCAGTTACATGCGGCTAGCGGGGGCCGCGAACACCGGGGAGCTGTTTTTT.